A selection of T cell receptor beta chains follows, all from one sample in a study of blood T cell repertoires in COVID-19. The protocol was immunoSEQ multiplex PCR, while the TCRdb copy is restricted to in-frame clones and leaves out a portion. The data contain some 250,000 clones, 70% to 90% of them singletons. Sequenced: peripheral blood. The origin of the receptors is a woman between 25 and 40 years old who had recovered from COVID-19. The CDR3 runs from the conserved cysteine through the conserved F or W. Each record gives: J gene, clone size, CDR3 length, D gene, V gene, CDR3 protein, CDR3 DNA. The D gene is left open where the match is weak. For some rows the clone size is stated as once, few or many, or as a class when expanded; others skip it.

J gene: TRBJ1-5; clone size: NA; CDR3 length: 15; D gene: NA; V gene: TRBV6-5; CDR3 protein: CASRRRGGWDQPQHF; CDR3 DNA: TGTGCCAGCCGGAGAAGGGGAGGGTGGGATCAGCCCCAGCATTTT
J gene: TRBJ1-1; clone size: NA; CDR3 length: 15; D gene: NA; V gene: TRBV3-1/TRBV3-2; CDR3 protein: CASSRKGSRDTEAFF; CDR3 DNA: TGTGCCAGCAGCCGGAAGGGGTCTAGGGACACTGAAGCTTTCTTT
J gene: TRBJ2-2; clone size: NA; CDR3 length: 14; D gene: NA; V gene: TRBV9; CDR3 protein: CASSLTPNTGELFF; CDR3 DNA: TGTGCCAGCAGCCTGACACCGAACACCGGGGAGCTGTTTTTT
J gene: TRBJ1-6; clone size: NA; CDR3 length: 16; D gene: TRBD1; V gene: TRBV7-3; CDR3 protein: CASSLNGGGSDSPLHF; CDR3 DNA: TGTGCCAGCAGCTTAAACGGAGGGGGCAGCGATTCACCCCTCCACTTT
J gene: TRBJ1-2; clone size: NA; CDR3 length: 13; D gene: NA; V gene: TRBV19; CDR3 protein: CASSILPGYGYTF; CDR3 DNA: TGTGCCAGTAGTATCCTGCCAGGGTATGGCTACACCTTC
J gene: TRBJ2-1; clone size: once; CDR3 length: 15; D gene: TRBD2; V gene: TRBV4-2; CDR3 protein: CASSHPGLAANEQFF; CDR3 DNA: TGTGCCAGCAGCCACCCGGGACTAGCGGCCAATGAGCAGTTCTTC
J gene: TRBJ1-1; clone size: NA; CDR3 length: 12; D gene: NA; V gene: TRBV19; CDR3 protein: CASSEGYTEAFF; CDR3 DNA: TGTGCCAGTAGCGAGGGTTACACTGAAGCTTTCTTT
J gene: TRBJ1-1; clone size: NA; CDR3 length: 15; D gene: NA; V gene: TRBV3-1/TRBV3-2; CDR3 protein: CASSQVVGENTEAFF; CDR3 DNA: TGTGCCAGCAGCCAAGTTGTAGGGGAGAACACTGAAGCTTTCTTT
J gene: TRBJ2-2; clone size: once; CDR3 length: 13; D gene: NA; V gene: TRBV7-2; CDR3 protein: CASSLSQVGELFF; CDR3 DNA: TGTGCCAGCAGCTTAAGTCAGGTCGGGGAGCTGTTTTTT
J gene: TRBJ2-2; clone size: NA; CDR3 length: 14; D gene: TRBD1; V gene: TRBV7-2; CDR3 protein: CASRWDRETGELFF; CDR3 DNA: TGTGCCAGCAGGTGGGACAGGGAGACCGGGGAGCTGTTTTTT
J gene: TRBJ1-5; clone size: NA; CDR3 length: 13; D gene: NA; V gene: TRBV29-1; CDR3 protein: CSVGGVGDQPQHF; CDR3 DNA: TGCAGCGTTGGGGGGGTGGGTGATCAGCCCCAGCATTTT
J gene: TRBJ2-5; clone size: NA; CDR3 length: 17; D gene: NA; V gene: TRBV7-7; CDR3 protein: CASSLEGGRAGQETQYF; CDR3 DNA: TGTGCCAGCAGCTTAGAGGGGGGCCGAGCGGGGCAAGAGACCCAGTACTTC
J gene: TRBJ1-2; clone size: NA; CDR3 length: 13; D gene: NA; V gene: TRBV2; CDR3 protein: CASRPRDFSGYTF; CDR3 DNA: TGTGCCAGCAGGCCCAGGGATTTTTCGGGCTACACCTTC
J gene: TRBJ1-4; clone size: NA; CDR3 length: 14; D gene: TRBD1; V gene: TRBV10-3; CDR3 protein: CAIGTGATNEKLFF; CDR3 DNA: TGTGCCATCGGGACAGGGGCAACTAATGAAAAACTGTTTTTT
J gene: TRBJ2-7; clone size: once; CDR3 length: 12; D gene: NA; V gene: TRBV19; CDR3 protein: CASSDSLYEQYF; CDR3 DNA: TGTGCCAGTAGTGACAGTCTTTACGAGCAGTACTTC
J gene: TRBJ1-2; clone size: NA; CDR3 length: 16; D gene: NA; V gene: TRBV13; CDR3 protein: CASSLALDRLNYGYTF; CDR3 DNA: TGTGCCAGCAGCTTAGCCCTCGACAGACTTAACTATGGCTACACCTTC
J gene: TRBJ1-2; clone size: NA; CDR3 length: 13; D gene: NA; V gene: TRBV6-6; CDR3 protein: CASSQGTAYGYTF; CDR3 DNA: TGTGCCAGCAGCCAGGGGACGGCCTATGGCTACACCTTC
J gene: TRBJ2-3; clone size: NA; CDR3 length: 17; D gene: TRBD2; V gene: TRBV4-1; CDR3 protein: CASSQISGGAGGDTQYF; CDR3 DNA: TGCGCCAGCAGCCAAATTAGCGGGGGGGCCGGGGGAGATACGCAGTATTTT
J gene: TRBJ1-3; clone size: few; CDR3 length: 15; D gene: TRBD1; V gene: TRBV27; CDR3 protein: CASSSKGGQGNTIYF; CDR3 DNA: TGTGCCAGCAGTTCCAAGGGGGGACAGGGAAACACCATATATTTT
J gene: TRBJ1-2; clone size: NA; CDR3 length: 17; D gene: TRBD1; V gene: TRBV5-4; CDR3 protein: CASSLVRTGGVNYGYTF; CDR3 DNA: TGTGCCAGCAGCTTGGTTCGGACAGGGGGCGTGAACTATGGCTACACCTTC
J gene: TRBJ1-2; clone size: NA; CDR3 length: 15; D gene: NA; V gene: TRBV6-1; CDR3 protein: CASSEVGQLNYGYTF; CDR3 DNA: TGTGCCAGCAGTGAAGTGGGGCAGCTTAACTATGGCTACACCTTC
J gene: TRBJ2-7; clone size: NA; CDR3 length: 14; D gene: NA; V gene: TRBV7-9; CDR3 protein: CASSPRQLLPEQYF; CDR3 DNA: TGTGCCAGCAGTCCCCGACAGCTCCTACCCGAGCAGTACTTC
J gene: TRBJ1-1; clone size: NA; CDR3 length: 15; D gene: NA; V gene: TRBV5-4; CDR3 protein: CASSLDREGDTEAFF; CDR3 DNA: TGTGCCAGCAGCTTGGACAGGGAGGGGGACACTGAAGCTTTCTTT
J gene: TRBJ2-7; clone size: NA; CDR3 length: 14; D gene: TRBD2; V gene: TRBV5-1; CDR3 protein: CASSSPSGGNEQYF; CDR3 DNA: TGCGCCAGCAGCTCGCCTAGCGGGGGGAACGAGCAGTACTTC
J gene: TRBJ2-5; clone size: NA; CDR3 length: 13; D gene: NA; V gene: TRBV12-3/TRBV12-4; CDR3 protein: CASRRTIRETQYF; CDR3 DNA: TGTGCCAGCCGGCGGACTATCCGGGAGACCCAGTACTTC
J gene: TRBJ2-2; clone size: NA; CDR3 length: 18; D gene: TRBD2; V gene: TRBV19; CDR3 protein: CASSTGTSGGGNTGELFF; CDR3 DNA: TGTGCCAGTAGTACCGGGACTAGCGGGGGAGGGAACACCGGGGAGCTGTTTTTT
J gene: TRBJ2-1; clone size: NA; CDR3 length: 16; D gene: TRBD1; V gene: TRBV5-5; CDR3 protein: CASSAGPGTGINEQFF; CDR3 DNA: TGTGCCAGCAGCGCCGGACCCGGGACAGGGATCAATGAGCAGTTCTTC
J gene: TRBJ1-2; clone size: NA; CDR3 length: 15; D gene: NA; V gene: TRBV5-1; CDR3 protein: CASSLVSGERYGYTF; CDR3 DNA: TGCGCCAGCAGCTTGGTTTCGGGGGAACGCTATGGCTACACCTTC
J gene: TRBJ1-2; clone size: NA; CDR3 length: 13; D gene: NA; V gene: TRBV9; CDR3 protein: CASSVDPRYGYTF; CDR3 DNA: TGTGCCAGCAGCGTAGATCCCCGCTATGGCTACACCTTC
J gene: TRBJ1-3; clone size: NA; CDR3 length: 14; D gene: NA; V gene: TRBV7-2; CDR3 protein: CASSLDRAGNTIYF; CDR3 DNA: TGTGCCAGCAGCTTAGACAGGGCTGGAAACACCATATATTTT
J gene: TRBJ1-5; clone size: NA; CDR3 length: 13; D gene: NA; V gene: TRBV10-3; CDR3 protein: CAISESAGQPQHF; CDR3 DNA: TGTGCCATCAGTGAGTCGGCGGGTCAGCCCCAGCATTTT
J gene: TRBJ1-5; clone size: NA; CDR3 length: 15; D gene: NA; V gene: TRBV6-2/TRBV6-3; CDR3 protein: CASSQRGVSNQPQHF; CDR3 DNA: TGTGCCAGCAGTCAACGGGGGGTTTCCAATCAGCCCCAGCATTTT
J gene: TRBJ2-1; clone size: NA; CDR3 length: 15; D gene: TRBD2; V gene: TRBV4-2; CDR3 protein: CASSQISGGHNEQFF; CDR3 DNA: TGTGCCAGCAGCCAGATTAGCGGGGGGCACAATGAGCAGTTCTTC
J gene: TRBJ2-4; clone size: NA; CDR3 length: 15; D gene: NA; V gene: TRBV4-1; CDR3 protein: CASSLVVQGGNIQYF; CDR3 DNA: TGCGCCAGCAGCCTCGTGGTCCAGGGGGGCAACATTCAGTACTTC
J gene: TRBJ2-1; clone size: NA; CDR3 length: 12; D gene: TRBD1; V gene: TRBV20-1; CDR3 protein: CSANDRVDEQFF; CDR3 DNA: TGCAGTGCTAATGACAGGGTCGATGAGCAGTTCTTC
J gene: TRBJ1-5; clone size: few; CDR3 length: 14; D gene: NA; V gene: TRBV7-2; CDR3 protein: CASSLRGSNQPQHF; CDR3 DNA: TGTGCCAGCAGCTTAAGGGGGAGCAATCAGCCCCAGCATTTT
J gene: TRBJ1-6; clone size: NA; CDR3 length: 13; D gene: NA; V gene: TRBV19; CDR3 protein: CASKSGWDSPLHF; CDR3 DNA: TGTGCCAGTAAGTCCGGGTGGGATTCACCCCTCCACTTT
J gene: TRBJ2-5; clone size: NA; CDR3 length: 14; D gene: TRBD1; V gene: TRBV2; CDR3 protein: CASDLDRGRETQYF; CDR3 DNA: TGTGCCAGCGATCTGGACAGGGGGCGAGAGACCCAGTACTTC
J gene: TRBJ1-2; clone size: few; CDR3 length: 15; D gene: TRBD1; V gene: TRBV3-1/TRBV3-2; CDR3 protein: CASSQPKDRGDGYTF; CDR3 DNA: TGTGCCAGCAGCCAACCCAAGGACAGGGGGGATGGCTACACCTTC
J gene: TRBJ2-3; clone size: NA; CDR3 length: 15; D gene: TRBD2; V gene: TRBV13; CDR3 protein: CASTLAGGPTDTQYF; CDR3 DNA: TGTGCCAGCACCCTAGCGGGGGGCCCCACAGATACGCAGTATTTT
J gene: TRBJ2-3; clone size: NA; CDR3 length: 12; D gene: NA; V gene: TRBV11-2; CDR3 protein: CASTRPGDTQYF; CDR3 DNA: TGTGCCAGCACGCGACCGGGGGATACGCAGTATTTT
J gene: TRBJ2-1; clone size: NA; CDR3 length: 16; D gene: TRBD2; V gene: TRBV7-2; CDR3 protein: CASSFSGGASYNEQFF; CDR3 DNA: TGTGCCAGCAGCTTTAGCGGGGGGGCCTCCTACAATGAGCAGTTCTTC
J gene: TRBJ2-5; clone size: once; CDR3 length: 16; D gene: TRBD2; V gene: TRBV11-2; CDR3 protein: CASSLEFGGAQETQYF; CDR3 DNA: TGTGCCAGCAGCTTAGAGTTCGGGGGGGCACAAGAGACCCAGTACTTC